Presented here are 27 T cell receptor beta chains from one specimen sequenced in a study of blood T cell repertoires in COVID-19. Assay used: immunoSEQ multiplex PCR; TCRdb lists only in-frame clones, some missing. The sample consists of roughly 120,000 clones, roughly 80% of them appearing once. Sequenced input: peripheral blood. These TCRs come from a man aged 70-80 years with acute or convalescent COVID-19.

J is TRBJ1-4 and V is TRBV5-1; D is uncertain. CDR1 SGHRS and CDR2 YFSETQ come from the germline V gene. The CDR3 is made up of 14 amino acids. V was pared by 2 bases and J by 8 bases, with 13 bases between. Here the CDR3 DNA reads TGCGCCAGCAGCTTTAAGGGAGGTGGGGAAAAACTGTTTTTT. It translates to CASSFKGGGEKLFF. The whole variable domain, filled in from reference TRBV5-1 and TRBJ1-4, reads KAGVTQTPRYLIKTRGQQVTLSCSPISGHRSVSWYQQTPGQGLQFLFEYFSETQRNKGNFPGRFSGRQFSNSRSEMNVSTLELGDSALYLCASSFKGGGEKLFFGSGTQLSVL.

This chain uses TRBV5-1 with TRBJ1-2; a possible D gene is TRBD1 (5 bases). CDR1 is SGHRS and CDR2 is YFSETQ in the germline V gene. There are 15 residues in the CDR3. Deletions cut 4 bases from V and 3 bases from J, with 16 bases between. The CDR3 region has the DNA TGCGCCAGCAGCACTGCTCAGGGAATCGACTATGGCTACACCTTC. It is translated as CASSTAQGIDYGYTF.

The V call is TRBV28, the J call TRBJ1-5; D is unclear. In germline, CDR1 is MDHEN, CDR2 SYDVKM. Trimming cost V 6 bases and J 1 base, with 13 bases left between them. There are 15 residues in the CDR3. The CDR3 here is CASRGFGVSNQPQHF. The CDR3 region has the DNA TGTGCCAGCAGGGGATTCGGGGTAAGCAATCAGCCCCAGCATTTT. Combining the CDR3 with reference TRBV28 and TRBJ1-5 gives the whole variable domain DVKVTQSSRYLVKRTGEKVFLECVQDMDHENMFWYRQDPGLGLRLIYFSYDVKMKEKGDIPEGYSVSREKKERFSLILESASTNQTSMYLCASRGFGVSNQPQHFGDGTRLSIL.

CDR3 sequence: CSVGGGLLNYGYTF. For the CDR3, the DNA is TGCAGCGTTGGGGGGGGGCTCCTTAACTATGGCTACACCTTC. J is TRBJ1-2 and V is TRBV29-1, with a tentative D call TRBD1 (6 bases). Trimming stripped 4 bases from V and 1 base from J, with 13 bases between. Germline V lookup: CDR1 SQVTM, CDR2 ANQGSEA. The CDR3 covers 14 residues.

The rearrangement uses TRBV9 and TRBJ2-2; no clear D gene. The CDR3 spans 13 residues. Trimming took off 2 bases at V and 7 bases at J, with 9 bases between the two ends. Germline V CDR1 and CDR2: SGDLS, YYNGEE. CDR3 bases: TGTGCCAGCAGCGTCGGAGACGGCGGGGAGCTGTTTTTT. Protein sequence: CASSVGDGGELFF.

J is TRBJ2-1 and V is TRBV5-1; D possibly corresponds to TRBD1 (5 bases). Trimming pared 1 base from V and 2 bases from J, leaving 13 bases between. The germline V gene encodes CDR1 SGHRS and CDR2 YFSETQ. CDR3 length: 16 amino acids. The CDR3 sequence is CASSLRVTDTYNEQFF. The CDR3 DNA reads TGCGCCAGCAGCTTGCGTGTGACAGATACCTACAATGAGCAGTTCTTC.

CDR3: CASSFNRVGYF. The CDR3 bases are TGTGCCAGCAGTTTTAACCGGGTTGGGTACTTC. The chain has TRBV12-3 or TRBV12-4 and TRBJ2-7, with D unclear. The CDR3 has 11 residues. Trimming took off 3 bases at V and 12 bases at J, with 12 bases between the two ends.

The chain uses TRBV2 and TRBJ1-3; TRBD1 aligns across 9 bases. V lost 8 bases and J lost 4; bases outside the gene matches: 3. Germline assignment: CDR1 SNHLY and CDR2 FYNNEI. The CDR3 totals 13 residues. DNA for the CDR3: TGTGCCAGCCGGGACAGGGAGGGAAACACCATATATTTT. This gives the protein CASRDREGNTIYF.

This CDR3 reads CASRRGQLEAFF. CDR3 nucleotide sequence: TGTGCCAGCAGGAGGGGACAACTAGAAGCTTTCTTT. The chain employs TRBV28 and TRBJ1-1, with D tentatively TRBD1 (6 bases). The CDR3 extends over 12 amino acids. V was clipped by 6 bases and J by 8 bases, with 13 bases between them. Germline V lookup: CDR1 MDHEN, CDR2 SYDVKM.

The chain carries TRBV9 and TRBJ1-6, with D maybe TRBD1 (5 bases). Germline values: CDR1 SGDLS, CDR2 YYNGEE. Trimming pared 6 bases from V and 6 bases from J, leaving 16 bases between. The CDR3 totals 15 residues. CDR3 sequence reads: CASMGRSTTNSPLHF. The CDR3 nucleotides read TGTGCCAGCATGGGGCGGAGCACCACTAATTCACCCCTCCACTTT. Filled out from reference TRBV9 and TRBJ1-6, the complete variable domain reads DSGVTQTPKHLITATGQRVTLRCSPRSGDLSVYWYQQSLDQGLQFLIQYYNGEERAKGNILERFSAQQFPDLHSELNLSSLELGDSALYFCASMGRSTTNSPLHFGNGTRLTVT.

The rearrangement uses TRBV19 and TRBJ2-7, with 7 bases matching TRBD1. Germline V lookup: CDR1 LNHDA, CDR2 SQIVND (reference sequence). This CDR3 is built from 14 residues. The V segment lost 4 bases and the J segment 3 bases; nucleotides outside the gene matches: 6. The CDR3: CASSTRQGGYEQYF. The CDR3 coding sequence is TGTGCCAGTAGTACTCGACAGGGCGGCTACGAGCAGTACTTC.

The genes are TRBV28 and TRBJ2-2; D not certain. The CDR3 is made up of 13 amino acids. V was pared by 5 bases and J by 2 bases, with 6 bases between. The germline V gene has CDR1 MDHEN and CDR2 SYDVKM. CDR3 bases: TGTGCCAGCAGTCCCCCAAACACCGGGGAGCTGTTTTTT. This sequence encodes CASSPPNTGELFF.

Written as DNA, the CDR3 is TGTGCCAGCAGCTATAAACTTCTCCCGAACACTGAAGCTTTCTTT. Protein sequence: CASSYKLLPNTEAFF. The V call is TRBV7-2, the J call TRBJ1-1, with D uncertain. With 4 bases removed from V and 1 base from J, the gap between germline ends came to 13 bases. Germline V gene lookup returns CDR1 SGHTA and CDR2 FQGNSA. The CDR3 is 15 amino acids.

The CDR3 bases are TGTGCCAGCAGTTTTAGGGGGTCCTATGGCTACACCTTC. It encodes CASSFRGSYGYTF. The chain employs TRBV12-3 or TRBV12-4 and TRBJ1-2; tentative D call: TRBD1 (6 bases). The CDR3 spans 13 residues. Trimming left V 3 bases short and J 4 bases short, with 9 bases between.

V and J are TRBV12-5 and TRBJ2-1, with 10 bases matching TRBD2. Unmatched junction bases numbered 5, after V lost 0 bases and J lost 0 bases. Germline lookup yields CDR1 LGHNT and CDR2 FRNRAP. The CDR3 has 18 residues. The chain's CDR3 is CASGLVLAGQPSYNEQFF. DNA of the CDR3: TGTGCTAGTGGTTTGGTACTAGCGGGGCAACCCTCCTACAATGAGCAGTTCTTC.

The chain combines TRBV10-3 with TRBJ2-3, with 9 bases lining up with TRBD2. V trimming: 4 bases; J trimming: 5 bases; junction bases outside the gene matches: 7. Germline assignment: CDR1 ENHRY and CDR2 SYGVKD. This CDR3 comprises 15 residues. The CDR3 DNA follows: TGTGCCATCAGTGGGGGCGGGGGGGCGGTAGATACGCAGTATTTT. Translation: CAISGGGGAVDTQYF.

The chain has TRBV5-8 and TRBJ2-2; 8 bases are a match to TRBD1. The germline CDR1 and CDR2 sequences are SGHTS and YDEGEE. V dropped 6 bases and J dropped 4; count of bases not matched to a gene: 5. The CDR3 runs 14 residues. Written as DNA, the CDR3 is TGTGCCAGCATGGACAGGGCCCTCACCGGGGAGCTGTTTTTT. Translation gives CASMDRALTGELFF.

This chain joins TRBV6-5 and TRBJ2-7; 10 nucleotides line up with TRBD2. Germline lookup yields CDR1 MNHEY and CDR2 SVGAGI. This CDR3 region has 13 residues. The J segment lost 4 bases and the V segment lost 7 bases, leaving 4 bases of the junction unmatched. In DNA, the CDR3 is TGTGCCAGCACTGGACTAGCGGCGTACGAGCAGTACTTC. Translated: CASTGLAAYEQYF.

Regarding this clone: A junction boundary mismatches the germline segment, possibly from a read error. The chain recombines TRBV7-7 with TRBJ2-3; D possibly corresponds to TRBD1 (6 bases). This CDR3 has 15 amino acids. In germline, CDR1 is SSHAT, CDR2 FNYEAQ (reference sequence). This CDR3 is CASSQGSGAADTQYF. DNA of the CDR3: TGTGCTAGCAGCCAAGGGTCAGGGGCGGCAGATACGCAGTATTTT.

The chain is built from TRBV5-1 and TRBJ2-5, with D possibly being TRBD2 (5 bases). Trimming took 1 base from V and 2 from J, leaving 12 bases between them. Germline assignment: CDR1 SGHRS and CDR2 YFSETQ. This CDR3 spans 15 amino acids. For the CDR3, the DNA is TGCGCCAGCAGCTTGTTTTCGGAGCGGCAAGAGACCCAGTACTTC. Translation gives CASSLFSERQETQYF.

V is TRBV5-4 and J is TRBJ2-1; 11 positions match TRBD2. With V trimmed by 1 base and J by 4 bases, 1 base remained unmatched. CDR1 is SGHNT, CDR2 YYREEE, per germline (reference sequence). This CDR3 spans 15 amino acids. The CDR3 DNA is TGTGCCAGCAGCTTGACTAGCGGGAGTTACAATGAGCAGTTCTTC. Amino acid sequence: CASSLTSGSYNEQFF.

The J gene is TRBJ1-5, the V gene TRBV2; D may be TRBD1 (6 bases). V dropped 6 bases and J dropped 1 base, with 13 bases sitting between them. The CDR3 is made up of 15 amino acids. CDR1 is SNHLY and CDR2 is FYNNEI in the germline V gene. CDR3 in DNA: TGTGCCAGCAGACCCTACAGGGTAAGCAATCAGCCCCAGCATTTT. It codes for CASRPYRVSNQPQHF.

This clone was detected only a few times. The J gene is TRBJ1-2, the V gene TRBV30; no firm D call. The CDR3 has 13 residues. Trimming took off 0 bases at V and 8 bases at J, with 13 bases between the two ends. CDR1 is GTSNPN, CDR2 SVGIG, per germline (reference sequence). CDR3 residues: CAWSVRDNGGYTF. The CDR3 DNA follows: TGTGCCTGGAGTGTACGGGATAATGGGGGCTACACCTTC. Using reference TRBV30 and TRBJ1-2 for the parts outside the CDR3, the full variable domain is SQTIHQWPATLVQPVGSPLSLECTVEGTSNPNLYWYRQAAGRGLQLLFYSVGIGQISSEVPQNLSASRPQDRQFILSSKKLLLSDSGFYLCAWSVRDNGGYTFGSGTRLTVV.

The V and J genes are TRBV19 and TRBJ2-1; D perhaps matches TRBD1 (5 bases). With 2 bases removed from V and 5 bases from J, the gap between germline ends came to 13 bases. The CDR3 loop spans 15 amino acids. Germline V gene data show CDR1 as LNHDA and CDR2 as SQIVND (reference sequence). CDR3 sequence (DNA): TGTGCCAGTAGTATATGGCAGGGAAATGACAATGAGCAGTTCTTC. Protein product: CASSIWQGNDNEQFF.

The chain has TRBV6-5 and TRBJ2-2, with 7 positions matching TRBD2. Germline V gives CDR1 MNHEY, CDR2 SVGAGI. With 7 bases clipped from V and 6 bases from J, the junction kept 11 bases outside the gene matches. The CDR3 runs 15 residues. The CDR3 here is CASTRGREVSGELFF. For the CDR3, the DNA is TGTGCCAGCACCCGGGGGAGGGAAGTATCCGGGGAGCTGTTTTTT.

The V call is TRBV5-1, the J call TRBJ2-1; 7 bases align to TRBD2. The CDR3 spans 15 residues. Germline-derived CDR1 and CDR2 are SGHRS and YFSETQ. V lost 5 bases to trimming and J lost 0 bases; unmatched junction nucleotides: 5. CDR3 residues: CASRAGADSYNEQFF. CDR3 sequence (DNA): TGCGCCAGCAGGGCGGGAGCGGACTCCTACAATGAGCAGTTCTTC.

The rearrangement joins TRBV28 to TRBJ1-1, with a tentative D call TRBD1 (6 bases). Deletions cut 1 base from V and 6 bases from J, with 12 bases between. The CDR3 has 14 residues. CDR1 is MDHEN and CDR2 is SYDVKM in the germline V gene. CDR3: CASSLLGALSEAFF. CDR3 nucleotides: TGTGCCAGCAGTTTATTGGGGGCGTTATCTGAAGCTTTCTTT.